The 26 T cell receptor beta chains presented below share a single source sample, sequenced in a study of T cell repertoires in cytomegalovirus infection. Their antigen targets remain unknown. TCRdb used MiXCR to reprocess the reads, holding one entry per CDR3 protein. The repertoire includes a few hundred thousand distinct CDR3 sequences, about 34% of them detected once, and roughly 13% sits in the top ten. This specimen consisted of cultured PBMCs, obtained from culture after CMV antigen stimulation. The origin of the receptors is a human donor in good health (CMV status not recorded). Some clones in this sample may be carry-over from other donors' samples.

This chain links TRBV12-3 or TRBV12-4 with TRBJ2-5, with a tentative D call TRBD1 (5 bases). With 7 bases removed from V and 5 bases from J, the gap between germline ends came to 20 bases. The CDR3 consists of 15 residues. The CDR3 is CASTLLPRAGETQYF. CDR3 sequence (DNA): TGTGCCAGCACCCTCCTACCCAGGGCCGGGGAGACCCAGTACTTC.

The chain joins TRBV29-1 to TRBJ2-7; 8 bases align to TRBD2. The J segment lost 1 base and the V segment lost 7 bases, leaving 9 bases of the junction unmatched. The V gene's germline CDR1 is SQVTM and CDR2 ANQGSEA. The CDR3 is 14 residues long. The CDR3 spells CSAGREGPSYEQYF. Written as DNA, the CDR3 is TGCAGCGCCGGACGGGAGGGCCCGTCCTACGAGCAGTACTTC.

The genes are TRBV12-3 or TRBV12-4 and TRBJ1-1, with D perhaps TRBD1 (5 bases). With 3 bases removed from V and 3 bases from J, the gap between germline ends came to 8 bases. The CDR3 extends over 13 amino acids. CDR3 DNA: TGTGCCAGCAGTTTCTGGGGGGACACTGAAGCTTTCTTT. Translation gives CASSFWGDTEAFF.

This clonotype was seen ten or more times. The CDR3 region is CASSLGGAGDTEAFF. Written as DNA, the CDR3 is TGTGCCAGCAGCTTAGGGGGGGCTGGGGACACTGAAGCTTTCTTT. The genes are TRBV7-2 and TRBJ1-1; a possible D gene is TRBD1 (6 bases). The length of the CDR3 is 15 residues. Germline V lookup: CDR1 SGHTA, CDR2 FQGNSA. V was pared by 1 base and J by 3 bases, with 12 bases between. The whole variable domain, remainder taken from reference TRBV7-2 and TRBJ1-1, is GAGVSQSPSNKVTEKGKDVELRCDPISGHTALYWYRQSLGQGLEFLIYFQGNSAPDKSGLPSDRFSAERTGGSVSTLTIQRTQQEDSAVYLCASSLGGAGDTEAFFGQGTRLTVV.

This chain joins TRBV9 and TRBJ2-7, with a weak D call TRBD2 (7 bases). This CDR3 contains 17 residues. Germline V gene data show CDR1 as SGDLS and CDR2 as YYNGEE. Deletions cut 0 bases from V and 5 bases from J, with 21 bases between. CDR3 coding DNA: TGTGCCAGCAGCGTAGGGGGGGGAGGGACAAGGGACGACGAGCAGTACTTC. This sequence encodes CASSVGGGGTRDDEQYF.

Here the CDR3 reads CASSSAGHHTDTQYF. CDR3 nucleotide sequence: TGTGCCAGCAGTTCCGCGGGACACCACACAGATACGCAGTATTTT. This chain uses TRBV6-2 or TRBV6-3 with TRBJ2-3; D tentatively reads TRBD1 or TRBD2 (6 bases each). V was pared by 4 bases and J by 2 bases, with 13 bases between. Per the germline V gene, CDR1 is MNHEY and CDR2 is SVGEGT. The CDR3 has 15 residues.

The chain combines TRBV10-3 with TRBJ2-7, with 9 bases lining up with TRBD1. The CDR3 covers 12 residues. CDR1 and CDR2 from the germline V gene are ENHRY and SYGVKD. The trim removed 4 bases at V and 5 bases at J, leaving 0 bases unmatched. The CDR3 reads CAISGTGDEQYF. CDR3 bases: TGTGCCATCAGTGGGACAGGGGACGAGCAGTACTTC.

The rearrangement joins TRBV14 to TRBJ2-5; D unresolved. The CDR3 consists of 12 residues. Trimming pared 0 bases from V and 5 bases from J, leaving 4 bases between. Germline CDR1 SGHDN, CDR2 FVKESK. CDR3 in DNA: TGTGCCAGCAGCCAAGATATGGAGACCCAGTACTTC. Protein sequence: CASSQDMETQYF.

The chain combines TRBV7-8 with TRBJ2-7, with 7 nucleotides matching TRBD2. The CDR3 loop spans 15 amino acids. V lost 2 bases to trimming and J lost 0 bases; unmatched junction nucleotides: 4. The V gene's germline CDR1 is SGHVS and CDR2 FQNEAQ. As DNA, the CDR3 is TGTGCCAGCAGCTTAAGGGGAGGGCACTCCTACGAGCAGTACTTC. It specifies CASSLRGGHSYEQYF.

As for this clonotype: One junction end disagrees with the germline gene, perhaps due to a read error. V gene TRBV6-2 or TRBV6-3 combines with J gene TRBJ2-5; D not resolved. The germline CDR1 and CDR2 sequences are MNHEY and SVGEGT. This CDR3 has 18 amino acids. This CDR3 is CASSYFRMVGHIQEPQYF. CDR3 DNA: TGTGCCAGCAGTTACTTCAGGATGGTAGGCCATATCCAAGAGCCCCAGTACTTC.

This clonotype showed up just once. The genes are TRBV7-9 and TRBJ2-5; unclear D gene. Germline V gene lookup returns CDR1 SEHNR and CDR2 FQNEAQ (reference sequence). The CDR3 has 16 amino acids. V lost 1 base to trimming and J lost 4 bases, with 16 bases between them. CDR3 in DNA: TGTGCCAGCAGCTTAGGTCGATTGGGTTTTGGAGAGACCCAGTACTTC. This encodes CASSLGRLGFGETQYF.

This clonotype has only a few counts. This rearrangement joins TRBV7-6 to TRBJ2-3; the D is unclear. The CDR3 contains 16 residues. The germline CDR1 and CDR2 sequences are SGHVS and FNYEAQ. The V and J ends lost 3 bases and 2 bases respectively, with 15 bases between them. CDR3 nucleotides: TGTGCCAGCAGCTTGACGGTGGGAACACACACAGATACGCAGTATTTT. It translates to CASSLTVGTHTDTQYF.

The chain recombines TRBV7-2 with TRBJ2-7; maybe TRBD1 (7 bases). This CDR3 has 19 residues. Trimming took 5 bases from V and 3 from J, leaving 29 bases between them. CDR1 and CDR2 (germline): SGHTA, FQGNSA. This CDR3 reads CASSMLGGGRRLGVYEQYF. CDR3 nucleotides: TGTGCCAGCAGCATGCTAGGGGGCGGCCGCCGACTAGGGGTCTACGAGCAGTACTTC.

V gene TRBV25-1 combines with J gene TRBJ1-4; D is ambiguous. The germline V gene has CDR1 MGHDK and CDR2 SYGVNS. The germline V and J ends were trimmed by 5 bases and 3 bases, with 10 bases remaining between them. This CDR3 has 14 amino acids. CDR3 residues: CASSFRGPNEKLFF. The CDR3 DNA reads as TGTGCCAGCAGTTTCCGGGGTCCTAATGAAAAACTGTTTTTT.

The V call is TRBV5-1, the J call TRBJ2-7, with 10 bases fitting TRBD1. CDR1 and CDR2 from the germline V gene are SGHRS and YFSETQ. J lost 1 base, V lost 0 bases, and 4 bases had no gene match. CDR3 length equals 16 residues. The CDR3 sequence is CASSLGTGGLSYEQYF. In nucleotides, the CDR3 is TGCGCCAGCAGCTTGGGGACAGGGGGTTTGTCCTACGAGCAGTACTTC.

The CDR3 DNA sequence: TGTGCCAGCAGTTACTGGCAGGCCCCGGCGGTTTTTATGATGAACACTGAAGCTTTCTTT. This codes for CASSYWQAPAVFMMNTEAFF. The chain carries TRBV6-7 and TRBJ1-1; D not certain. TRBV6-7 is identified as an open reading frame with a role that is uncertain. CDR3 length equals 20 residues. Trimming stripped 1 base from V and 0 bases from J, with 24 bases between.

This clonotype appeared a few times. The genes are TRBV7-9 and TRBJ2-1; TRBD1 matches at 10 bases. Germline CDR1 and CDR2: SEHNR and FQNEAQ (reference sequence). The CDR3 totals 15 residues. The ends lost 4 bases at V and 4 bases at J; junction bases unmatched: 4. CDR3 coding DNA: TGTGCCAGCAGCTCACCGGGACAGGGGTACAATGAGCAGTTCTTC. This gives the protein CASSSPGQGYNEQFF.

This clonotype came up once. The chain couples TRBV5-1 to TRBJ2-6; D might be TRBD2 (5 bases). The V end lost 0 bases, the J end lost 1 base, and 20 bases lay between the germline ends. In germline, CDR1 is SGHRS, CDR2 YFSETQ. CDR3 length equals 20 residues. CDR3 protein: CASSLVSTVGVPSGANVLTF. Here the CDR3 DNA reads TGCGCCAGCAGCTTGGTATCCACGGTCGGGGTCCCATCTGGGGCCAACGTCCTGACTTTC.

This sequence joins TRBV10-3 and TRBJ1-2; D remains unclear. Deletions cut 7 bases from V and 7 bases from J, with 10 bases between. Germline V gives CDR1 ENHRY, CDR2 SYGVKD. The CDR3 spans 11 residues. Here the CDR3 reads CAITGNGGYTF. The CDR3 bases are TGTGCCATCACCGGGAATGGTGGCTACACCTTC.

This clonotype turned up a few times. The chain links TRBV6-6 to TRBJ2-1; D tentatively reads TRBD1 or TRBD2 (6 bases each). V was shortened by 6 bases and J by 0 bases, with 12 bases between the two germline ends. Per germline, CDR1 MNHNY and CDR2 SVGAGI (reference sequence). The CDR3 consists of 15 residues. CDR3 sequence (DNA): TGTGCCAGCAGAGAGGGGGGTGGCTCCTACAATGAGCAGTTCTTC. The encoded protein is CASREGGGSYNEQFF.

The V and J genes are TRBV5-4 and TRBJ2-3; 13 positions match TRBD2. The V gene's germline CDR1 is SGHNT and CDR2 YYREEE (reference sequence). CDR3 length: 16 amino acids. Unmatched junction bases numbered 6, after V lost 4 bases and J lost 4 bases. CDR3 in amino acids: CASSRGLAGDSDTQYF. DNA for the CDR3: TGTGCCAGCAGCCGTGGACTAGCGGGAGATTCAGATACGCAGTATTTT.

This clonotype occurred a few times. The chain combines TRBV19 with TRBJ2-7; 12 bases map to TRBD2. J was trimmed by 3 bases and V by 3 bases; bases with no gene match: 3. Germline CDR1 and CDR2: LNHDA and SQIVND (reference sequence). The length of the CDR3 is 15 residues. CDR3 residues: CASSIGLAGNYEQYV. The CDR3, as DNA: TGTGCCAGTAGTATCGGACTAGCGGGGAACTACGAGCAGTACGTC.

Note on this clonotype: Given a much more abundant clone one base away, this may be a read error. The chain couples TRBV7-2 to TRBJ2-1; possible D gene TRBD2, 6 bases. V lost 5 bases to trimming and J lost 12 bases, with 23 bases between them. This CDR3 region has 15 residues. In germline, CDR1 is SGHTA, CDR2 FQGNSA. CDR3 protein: CASSLRDLAVHGQFF. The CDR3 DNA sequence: TGTGCCAGCAGCCTCCGGGACTTAGCGGTCCATGGGCAGTTCTTC.

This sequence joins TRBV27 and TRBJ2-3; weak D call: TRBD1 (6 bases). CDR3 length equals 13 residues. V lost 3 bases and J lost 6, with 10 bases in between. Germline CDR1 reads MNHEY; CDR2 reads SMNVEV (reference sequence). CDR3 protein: CASSFLQGDTQYF. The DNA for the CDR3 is TGTGCCAGCAGTTTCTTACAGGGTGATACGCAGTATTTT.

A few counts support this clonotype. The CDR3 loop is CASSYGSEYNEQFF. The CDR3 bases are TGTGCCAGCAGTTACGGGTCGGAGTACAATGAGCAGTTCTTC. The chain recombines TRBV6-6 with TRBJ2-1; D unclear. Per germline, CDR1 MNHNY and CDR2 SVGAGI (reference sequence). The CDR3 extends over 14 amino acids. V was cut by 2 bases and J by 4 bases, with 9 bases left in between.

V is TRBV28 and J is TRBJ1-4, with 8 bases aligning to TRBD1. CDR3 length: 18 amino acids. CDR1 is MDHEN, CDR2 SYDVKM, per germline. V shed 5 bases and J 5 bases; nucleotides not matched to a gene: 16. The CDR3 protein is CASSPGQASHAPNEKLFF. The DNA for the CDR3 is TGTGCCAGCAGTCCGGGACAGGCTTCTCATGCGCCGAATGAAAAACTGTTTTTT. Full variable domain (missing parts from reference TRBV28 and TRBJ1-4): DVKVTQSSRYLVKRTGEKVFLECVQDMDHENMFWYRQDPGLGLRLIYFSYDVKMKEKGDIPEGYSVSREKKERFSLILESASTNQTSMYLCASSPGQASHAPNEKLFFGSGTQLSVL.